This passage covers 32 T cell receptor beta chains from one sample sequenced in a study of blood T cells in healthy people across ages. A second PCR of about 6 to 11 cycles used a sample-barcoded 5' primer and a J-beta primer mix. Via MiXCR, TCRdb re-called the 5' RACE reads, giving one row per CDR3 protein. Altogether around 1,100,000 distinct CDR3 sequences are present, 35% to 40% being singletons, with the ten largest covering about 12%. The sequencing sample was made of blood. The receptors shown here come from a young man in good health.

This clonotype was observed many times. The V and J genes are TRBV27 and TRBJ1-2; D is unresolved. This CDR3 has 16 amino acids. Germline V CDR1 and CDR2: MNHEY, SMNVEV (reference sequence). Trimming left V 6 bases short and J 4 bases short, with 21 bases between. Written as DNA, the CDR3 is TGTGCCAGCAGACCCTTCCAGGAGCCTATACTCTATGGCTACACCTTC. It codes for CASRPFQEPILYGYTF.

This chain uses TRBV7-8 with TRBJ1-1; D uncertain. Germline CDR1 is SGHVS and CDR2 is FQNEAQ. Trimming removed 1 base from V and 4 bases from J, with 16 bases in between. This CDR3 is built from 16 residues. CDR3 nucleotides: TGTGCCAGCAGCTTAGACTCGGGGAATAGCGGCACTGAAGCTTTCTTT. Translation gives CASSLDSGNSGTEAFF.

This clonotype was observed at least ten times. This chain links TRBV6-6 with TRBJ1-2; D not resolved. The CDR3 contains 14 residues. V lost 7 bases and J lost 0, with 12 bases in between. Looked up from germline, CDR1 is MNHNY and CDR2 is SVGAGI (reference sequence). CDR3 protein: CASNRAAANYGYTF. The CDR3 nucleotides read TGTGCCAGCAATAGGGCCGCGGCTAACTATGGCTACACCTTC.

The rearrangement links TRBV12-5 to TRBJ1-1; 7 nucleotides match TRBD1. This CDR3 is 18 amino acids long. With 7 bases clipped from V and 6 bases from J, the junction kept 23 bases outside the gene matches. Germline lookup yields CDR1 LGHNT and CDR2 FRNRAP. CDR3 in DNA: TGTGCTAGTGATTTTTTCGTAGCGTCGACAGGGAAGGGCGCTGAAGCTTTCTTT. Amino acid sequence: CASDFFVASTGKGAEAFF.

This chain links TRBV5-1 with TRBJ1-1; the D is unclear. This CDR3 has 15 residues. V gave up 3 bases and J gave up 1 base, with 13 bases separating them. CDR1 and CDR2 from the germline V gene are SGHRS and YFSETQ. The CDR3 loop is CASSSEGRKNTEAFF. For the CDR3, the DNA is TGCGCCAGCAGCTCTGAGGGCCGGAAGAACACTGAAGCTTTCTTT.

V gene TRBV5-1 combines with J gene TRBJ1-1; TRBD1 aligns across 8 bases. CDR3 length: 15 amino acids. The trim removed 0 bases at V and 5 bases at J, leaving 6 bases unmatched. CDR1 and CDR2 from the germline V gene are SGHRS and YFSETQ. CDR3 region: CASSLAQGAGTEAFF. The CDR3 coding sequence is TGCGCCAGCAGCTTGGCCCAGGGGGCTGGAACTGAAGCTTTCTTT.

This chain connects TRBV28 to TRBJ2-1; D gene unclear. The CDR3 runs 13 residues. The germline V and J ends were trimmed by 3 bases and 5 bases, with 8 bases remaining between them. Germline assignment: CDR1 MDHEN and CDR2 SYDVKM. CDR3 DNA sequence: TGTGCCAGCAGTTTCCCCGCCAACAATGAGCAGTTCTTC. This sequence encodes CASSFPANNEQFF.

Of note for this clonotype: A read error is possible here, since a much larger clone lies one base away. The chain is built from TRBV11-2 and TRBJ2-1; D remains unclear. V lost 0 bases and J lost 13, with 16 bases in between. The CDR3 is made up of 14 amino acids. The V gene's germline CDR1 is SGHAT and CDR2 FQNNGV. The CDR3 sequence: CASSLDPTFRPQFF. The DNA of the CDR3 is TGTGCCAGCAGCTTAGATCCCACGTTTAGACCCCAGTTCTTC.

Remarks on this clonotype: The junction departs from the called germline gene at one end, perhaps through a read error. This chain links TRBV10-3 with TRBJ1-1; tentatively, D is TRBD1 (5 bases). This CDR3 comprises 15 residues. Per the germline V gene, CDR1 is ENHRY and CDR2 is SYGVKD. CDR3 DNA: TGTGCCATCGGTGAGGCCGGGGCCGAGAACACTGAAGCTTTCTTT. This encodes CAIGEAGAENTEAFF.

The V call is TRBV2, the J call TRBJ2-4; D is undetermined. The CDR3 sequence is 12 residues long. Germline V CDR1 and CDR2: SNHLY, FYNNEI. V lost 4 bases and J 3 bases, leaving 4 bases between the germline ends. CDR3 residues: CASSVDKNIQYF. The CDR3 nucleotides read TGTGCCAGCAGTGTCGACAAAAACATTCAGTACTTC.

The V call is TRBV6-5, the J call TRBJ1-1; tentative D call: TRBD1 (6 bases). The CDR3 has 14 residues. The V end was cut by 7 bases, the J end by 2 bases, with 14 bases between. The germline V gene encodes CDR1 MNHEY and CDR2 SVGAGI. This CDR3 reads CASTPRGSNTEAFF. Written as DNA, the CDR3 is TGTGCCAGCACTCCCAGGGGTAGTAACACTGAAGCTTTCTTT.

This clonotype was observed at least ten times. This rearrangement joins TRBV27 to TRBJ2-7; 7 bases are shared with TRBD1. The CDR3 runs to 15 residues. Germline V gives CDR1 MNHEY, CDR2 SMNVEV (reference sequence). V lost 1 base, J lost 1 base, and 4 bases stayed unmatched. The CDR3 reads CASSLYRGQSYEQYF. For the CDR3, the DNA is TGTGCCAGCAGTTTATATCGGGGACAGTCCTACGAGCAGTACTTC.

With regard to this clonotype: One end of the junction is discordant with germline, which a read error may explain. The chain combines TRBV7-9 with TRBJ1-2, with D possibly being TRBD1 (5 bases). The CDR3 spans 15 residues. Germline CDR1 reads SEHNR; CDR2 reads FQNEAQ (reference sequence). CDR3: CASSRISKSGNGHTF. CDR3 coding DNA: TGTGCCAGCAGCCGAATCTCTAAGTCAGGGAATGGCCACACCTTC.

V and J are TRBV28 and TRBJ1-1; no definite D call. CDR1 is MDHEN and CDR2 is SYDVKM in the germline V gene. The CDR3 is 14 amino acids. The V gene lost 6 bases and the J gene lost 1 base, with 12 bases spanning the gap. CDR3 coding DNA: TGTGCCAGCAGGGCAACCATGGGGAACACTGAAGCTTTCTTT. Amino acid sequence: CASRATMGNTEAFF.

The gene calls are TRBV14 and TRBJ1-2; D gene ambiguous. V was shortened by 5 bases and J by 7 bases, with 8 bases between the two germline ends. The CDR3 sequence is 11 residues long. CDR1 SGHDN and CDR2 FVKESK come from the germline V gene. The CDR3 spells CASSGHSGYTF. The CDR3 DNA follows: TGTGCCAGCAGCGGCCATAGTGGCTACACCTTC.

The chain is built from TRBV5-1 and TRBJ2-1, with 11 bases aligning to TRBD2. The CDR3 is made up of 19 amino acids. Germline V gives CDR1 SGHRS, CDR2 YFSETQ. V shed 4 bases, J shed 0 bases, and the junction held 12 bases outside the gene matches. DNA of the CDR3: TGCGCCAGCAGCCGACTACTAGCGGGGGCCTGGGGCTCCTACAATGAGCAGTTCTTC. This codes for CASSRLLAGAWGSYNEQFF.

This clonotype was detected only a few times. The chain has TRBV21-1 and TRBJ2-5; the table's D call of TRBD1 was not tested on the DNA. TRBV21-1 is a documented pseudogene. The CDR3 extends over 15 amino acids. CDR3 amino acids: CASRQDRDKQETQYF. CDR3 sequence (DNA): TGTGCCAGCAGACAGGACAGGGATAAACAAGAGACCCAGTACTTC.

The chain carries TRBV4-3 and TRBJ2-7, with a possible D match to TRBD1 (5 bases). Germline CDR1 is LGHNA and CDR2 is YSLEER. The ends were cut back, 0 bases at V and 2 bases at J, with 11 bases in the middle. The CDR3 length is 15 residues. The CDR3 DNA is TGCGCCAGCAGCCAAGATTGGGGCGGTACCTACGAGCAGTACTTC. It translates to CASSQDWGGTYEQYF.

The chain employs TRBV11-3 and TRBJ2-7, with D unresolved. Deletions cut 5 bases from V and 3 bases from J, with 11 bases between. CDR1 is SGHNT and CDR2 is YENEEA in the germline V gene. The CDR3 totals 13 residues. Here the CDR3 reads CASSPADGYEQYF. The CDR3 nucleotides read TGTGCCAGCAGCCCAGCTGACGGCTACGAGCAGTACTTC.

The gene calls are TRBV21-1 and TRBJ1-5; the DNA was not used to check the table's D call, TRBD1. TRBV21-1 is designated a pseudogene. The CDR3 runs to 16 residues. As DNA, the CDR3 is TGTGCCAGCAGCAAAATGGACATTTCTAGCAATCAGCCCCAGCATTTT. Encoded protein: CASSKMDISSNQPQHF.

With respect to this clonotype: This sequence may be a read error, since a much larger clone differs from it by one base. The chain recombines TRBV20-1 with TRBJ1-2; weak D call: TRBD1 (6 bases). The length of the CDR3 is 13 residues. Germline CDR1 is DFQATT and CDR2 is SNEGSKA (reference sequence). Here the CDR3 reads CSTRATGNYGYTF. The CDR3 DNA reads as TGCAGTACTAGAGCCACAGGGAACTATGGCTACACCTTC.

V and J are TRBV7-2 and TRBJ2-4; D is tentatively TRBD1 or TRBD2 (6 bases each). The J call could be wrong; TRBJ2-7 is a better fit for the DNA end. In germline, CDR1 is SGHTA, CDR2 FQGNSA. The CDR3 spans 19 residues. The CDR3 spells CASIDSRAGRGRGSYEQYF. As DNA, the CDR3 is TGTGCCAGCATCGATAGTCGGGCAGGCAGGGGCCGGGGGAGCTACGAGCAGTACTTC.

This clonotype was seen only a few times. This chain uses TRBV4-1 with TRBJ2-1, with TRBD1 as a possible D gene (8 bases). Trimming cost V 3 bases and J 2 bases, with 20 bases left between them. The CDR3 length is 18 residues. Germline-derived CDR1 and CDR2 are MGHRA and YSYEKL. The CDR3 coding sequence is TGCGCCAGCAGCCACGGGGGGTCCAGGGGGCTCGCCTACAATGAGCAGTTCTTC. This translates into CASSHGGSRGLAYNEQFF.

The CDR3 sequence: CASSVGLGNEQYF. DNA for the CDR3: TGTGCCAGCAGCGTGGGACTTGGGAATGAGCAGTACTTC. The V call is TRBV9, the J call TRBJ2-5; TRBD2 is a possible D gene (6 bases). There are 13 residues in the CDR3. Germline-derived CDR1 and CDR2 are SGDLS and YYNGEE. V was clipped by 2 bases and J by 11 bases, with 16 bases between them.

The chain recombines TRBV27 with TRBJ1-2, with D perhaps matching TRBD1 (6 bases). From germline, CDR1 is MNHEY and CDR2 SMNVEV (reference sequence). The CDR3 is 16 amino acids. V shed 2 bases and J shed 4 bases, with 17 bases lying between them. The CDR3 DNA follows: TGTGCCAGCAGTTTAAAGACTGGGGGGGCTCCCTATGGCTACACCTTC. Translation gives CASSLKTGGAPYGYTF.

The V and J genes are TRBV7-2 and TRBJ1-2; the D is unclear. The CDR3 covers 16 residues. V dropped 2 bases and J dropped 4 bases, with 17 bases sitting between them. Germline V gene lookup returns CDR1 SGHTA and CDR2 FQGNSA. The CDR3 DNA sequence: TGTGCCAGCAGCTTATTGCGCAGCGAGGCAACCTATGGCTACACCTTC. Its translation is CASSLLRSEATYGYTF.

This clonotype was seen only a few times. CDR3 region: CASSQAGGTPNYGYTF. In nucleotides, the CDR3 is TGCGCCAGCAGCCAAGCGGGCGGGACACCTAACTATGGCTACACCTTC. The chain links TRBV4-1 to TRBJ1-2, with a tentative D call TRBD1 (6 bases). The CDR3 loop spans 16 amino acids. Germline V lookup: CDR1 MGHRA, CDR2 YSYEKL. V lost 1 base and J 0 bases, leaving 12 bases between the germline ends.

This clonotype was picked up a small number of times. The CDR3: CASSLQYSYNEQFF. CDR3 in DNA: TGTGCCAGCAGCTTACAGTACTCCTACAATGAGCAGTTCTTC. V usage is TRBV7-9 and J usage is TRBJ2-1, with D hard to call. The length of the CDR3 is 14 residues. V shed 2 bases and J shed 0 bases, with 5 bases lying between them. Germline V gene lookup returns CDR1 SEHNR and CDR2 FQNEAQ (reference sequence).

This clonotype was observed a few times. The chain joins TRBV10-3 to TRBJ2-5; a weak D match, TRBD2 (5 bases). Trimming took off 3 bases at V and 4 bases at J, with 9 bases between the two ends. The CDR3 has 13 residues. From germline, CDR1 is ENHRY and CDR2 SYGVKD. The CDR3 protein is CAISDGVRETQYF. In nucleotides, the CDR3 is TGTGCCATCAGTGACGGGGTCCGAGAGACCCAGTACTTC.

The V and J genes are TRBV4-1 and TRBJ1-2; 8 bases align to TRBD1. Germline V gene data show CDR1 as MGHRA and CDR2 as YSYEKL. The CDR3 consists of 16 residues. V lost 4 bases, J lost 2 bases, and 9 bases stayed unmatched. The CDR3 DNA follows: TGCGCCAGCAGCCGAACCGGACAGGGACGGAACTATGGCTACACCTTC. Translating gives CASSRTGQGRNYGYTF.

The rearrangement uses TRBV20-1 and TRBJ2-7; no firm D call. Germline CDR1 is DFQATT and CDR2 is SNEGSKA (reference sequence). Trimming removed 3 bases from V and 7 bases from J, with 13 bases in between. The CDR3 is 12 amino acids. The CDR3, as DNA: TGCAGTGCTAGCCCGTTCGGCAATGAGCAGTACTTC. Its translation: CSASPFGNEQYF.

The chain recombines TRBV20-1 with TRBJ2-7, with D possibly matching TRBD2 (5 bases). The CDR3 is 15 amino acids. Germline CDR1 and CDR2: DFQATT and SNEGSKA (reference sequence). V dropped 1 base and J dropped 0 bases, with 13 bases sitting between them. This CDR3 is CSARVGAVDSYEQYF. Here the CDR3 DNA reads TGCAGTGCTAGAGTGGGAGCGGTGGACTCCTACGAGCAGTACTTC.